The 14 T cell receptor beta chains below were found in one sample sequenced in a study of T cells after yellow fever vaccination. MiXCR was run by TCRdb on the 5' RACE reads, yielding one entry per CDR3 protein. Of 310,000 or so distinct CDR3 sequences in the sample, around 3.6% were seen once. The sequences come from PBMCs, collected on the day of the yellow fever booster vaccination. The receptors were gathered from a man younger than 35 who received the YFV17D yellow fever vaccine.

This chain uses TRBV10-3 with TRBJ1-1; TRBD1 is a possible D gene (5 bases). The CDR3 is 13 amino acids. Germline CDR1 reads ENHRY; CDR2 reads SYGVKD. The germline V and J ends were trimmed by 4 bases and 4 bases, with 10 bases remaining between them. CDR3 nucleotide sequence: TGTGCCATCAGTGTGACAGCAGGCACTGAAGCTTTCTTT. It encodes CAISVTAGTEAFF.

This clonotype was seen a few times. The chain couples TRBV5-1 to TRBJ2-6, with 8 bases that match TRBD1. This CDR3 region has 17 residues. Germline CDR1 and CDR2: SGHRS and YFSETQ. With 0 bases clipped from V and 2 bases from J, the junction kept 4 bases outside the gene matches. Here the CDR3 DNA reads TGCGCCAGCAGCTTGGAAGGACAGGGTGCTGGGGCCAACGTCCTGACTTTC. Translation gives CASSLEGQGAGANVLTF.

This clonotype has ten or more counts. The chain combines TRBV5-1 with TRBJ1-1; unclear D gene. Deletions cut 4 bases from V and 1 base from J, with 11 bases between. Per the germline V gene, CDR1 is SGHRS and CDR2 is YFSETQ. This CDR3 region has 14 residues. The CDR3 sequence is CASSVRAENTEAFF. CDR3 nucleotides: TGCGCCAGCAGCGTCCGGGCCGAGAACACTGAAGCTTTCTTT.

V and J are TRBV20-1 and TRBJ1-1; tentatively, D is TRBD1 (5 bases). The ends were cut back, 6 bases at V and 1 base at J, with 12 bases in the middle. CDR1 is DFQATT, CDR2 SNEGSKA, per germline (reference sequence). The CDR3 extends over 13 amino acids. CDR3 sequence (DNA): TGCAGTGCCCCCAGGGCTGAGAACACTGAAGCTTTCTTT. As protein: CSAPRAENTEAFF.

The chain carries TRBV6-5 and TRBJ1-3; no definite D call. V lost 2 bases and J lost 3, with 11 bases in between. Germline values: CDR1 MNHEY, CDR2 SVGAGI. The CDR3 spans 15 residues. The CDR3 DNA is TGTGCCAGCAGTTACGCAGAGTCTGGTGGAAACACCATATATTTT. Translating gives CASSYAESGGNTIYF.

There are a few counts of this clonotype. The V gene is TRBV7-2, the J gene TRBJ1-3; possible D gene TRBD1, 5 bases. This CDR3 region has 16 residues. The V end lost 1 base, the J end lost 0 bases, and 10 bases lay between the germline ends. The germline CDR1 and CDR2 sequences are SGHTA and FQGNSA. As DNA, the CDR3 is TGTGCCAGCAGCTTAGGGGACCCCGGCTCTGGAAACACCATATATTTT. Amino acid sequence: CASSLGDPGSGNTIYF.

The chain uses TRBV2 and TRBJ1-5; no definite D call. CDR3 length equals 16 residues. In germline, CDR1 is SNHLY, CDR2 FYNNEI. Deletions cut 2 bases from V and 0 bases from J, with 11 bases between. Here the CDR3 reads CASSEMGIYSNQPQHF. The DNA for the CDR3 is TGTGCCAGCAGTGAAATGGGGATTTATAGCAATCAGCCCCAGCATTTT.

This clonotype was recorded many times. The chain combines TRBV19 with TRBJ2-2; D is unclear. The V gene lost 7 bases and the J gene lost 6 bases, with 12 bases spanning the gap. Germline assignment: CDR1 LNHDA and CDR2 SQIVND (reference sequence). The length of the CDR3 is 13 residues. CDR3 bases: TGTGCCAGTACGGTCATCGGGTCCGGGGAGCTGTTTTTT. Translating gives CASTVIGSGELFF.

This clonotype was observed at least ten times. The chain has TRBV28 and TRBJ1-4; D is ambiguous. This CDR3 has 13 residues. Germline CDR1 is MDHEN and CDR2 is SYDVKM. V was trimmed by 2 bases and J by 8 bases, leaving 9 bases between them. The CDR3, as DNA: TGTGCCAGCAGTTTAGCCCTTCGAGAAAAACTGTTTTTT. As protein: CASSLALREKLFF. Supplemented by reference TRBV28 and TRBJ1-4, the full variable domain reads DVKVTQSSRYLVKRTGEKVFLECVQDMDHENMFWYRQDPGLGLRLIYFSYDVKMKEKGDIPEGYSVSREKKERFSLILESASTNQTSMYLCASSLALREKLFFGSGTQLSVL.

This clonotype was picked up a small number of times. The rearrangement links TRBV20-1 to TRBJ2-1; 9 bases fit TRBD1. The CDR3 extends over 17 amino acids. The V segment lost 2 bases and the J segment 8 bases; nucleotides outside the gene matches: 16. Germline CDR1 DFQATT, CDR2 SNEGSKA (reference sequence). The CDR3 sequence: CSARPVDFLTGGYEQFF. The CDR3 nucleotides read TGCAGTGCTAGACCCGTCGATTTCTTGACAGGGGGATATGAGCAGTTCTTC.

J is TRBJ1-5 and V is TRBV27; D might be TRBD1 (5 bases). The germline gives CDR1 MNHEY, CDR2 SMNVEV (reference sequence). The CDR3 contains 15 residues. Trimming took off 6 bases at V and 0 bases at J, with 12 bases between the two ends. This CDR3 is CASRRYRYSNQPQHF. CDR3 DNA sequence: TGTGCCAGCAGGCGCTACAGGTATAGCAATCAGCCCCAGCATTTT.

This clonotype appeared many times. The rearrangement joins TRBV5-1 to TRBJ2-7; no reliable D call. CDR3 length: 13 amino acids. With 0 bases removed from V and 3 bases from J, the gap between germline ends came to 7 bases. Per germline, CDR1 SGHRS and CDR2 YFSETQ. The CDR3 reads CASSLAPGYEQYV. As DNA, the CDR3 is TGCGCCAGCAGCTTGGCTCCAGGCTACGAGCAGTACGTC.

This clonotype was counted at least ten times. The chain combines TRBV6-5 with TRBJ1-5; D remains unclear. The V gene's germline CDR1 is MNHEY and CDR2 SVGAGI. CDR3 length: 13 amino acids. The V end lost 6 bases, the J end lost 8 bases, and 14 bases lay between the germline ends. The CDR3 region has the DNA TGTGCCAGCAGGGCGGCCCTCCTAGAGCCCCAGCATTTT. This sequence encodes CASRAALLEPQHF.

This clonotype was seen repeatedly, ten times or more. Written as DNA, the CDR3 is TGCGCCAGCGGAGACAGGTCGGGCACTGAAGCTTTCTTT. Translating it yields CASGDRSGTEAFF. The genes are TRBV5-1 and TRBJ1-1, with D perhaps TRBD1 (6 bases). Germline CDR1 SGHRS, CDR2 YFSETQ. This CDR3 comprises 13 residues. The V end was cut by 7 bases, the J end by 4 bases, with 14 bases between.